The 5 T cell receptor beta chains in this list originate from one sample, sequenced in a study of Graves' ophthalmopathy and Graves' hyperthyroidism. RNA transcripts were the template, and TCR beta CDR3 regions were amplified from them. HTBI primers were employed in first-round RT-PCR, then a second-round multiplex PCR followed. Using its own MiXCR run on the multiplex PCR reads, TCRdb lists one record per CDR3 protein. The sample shows under 250,000 distinct CDR3 sequences, about 22% of them seen only once. Sample: peripheral blood. These receptors came from a woman aged 45-59 years with Graves' ophthalmopathy.

In this sample, this clonotype turned up many times. The germline gene is not matched at one end of the junction; a read error may be the cause. The V and J genes are TRBV7-2 and TRBJ1-1; D perhaps matches TRBD1 (5 bases). The V gene's germline CDR1 is SGHTA and CDR2 FQGNSA. CDR3 length: 12 residues. The CDR3 reads CASSLGHADAFF. The CDR3 coding sequence is TGTGCCAGCAGCCTAGGACACGCTGACGCTTTCTTT.

This clonotype was recorded a few times. A read error may be the cause here, since a much bigger clone is one base away. The chain links TRBV9 to TRBJ2-7; TRBD1 agrees at 7 bases. The CDR3 runs to 15 residues. Germline CDR1 and CDR2: SGDLS and YYNGEE. In DNA form, the CDR3 reads TGTGCCAGCAGCGTGGGGACAGCGCGAACCTACGAGCGGTACTTC. It yields the protein CASSVGTARTYERYF.

This clonotype was counted at least ten times. The chain uses TRBV3-1 and TRBJ2-7; 8 bases are a match to TRBD2. The CDR3 is made up of 12 amino acids. From germline, CDR1 is LGHDT and CDR2 YNNKEL (reference sequence). V dropped 7 bases and J dropped 6; count of bases not matched to a gene: 5. The CDR3 protein is CASNSAGGEQYF. The DNA of the CDR3 is TGTGCCAGCAATTCGGCGGGAGGCGAGCAGTACTTC.

This clonotype has only a few counts. The chain recombines TRBV20-1 with TRBJ2-2, with a possible D match to TRBD2 (6 bases). This CDR3 comprises 15 residues. Germline V gives CDR1 DFQATT, CDR2 SNEGSKA (reference sequence). Trimming left V 7 bases short and J 0 bases short, with 15 bases between. The CDR3 nucleotides read TGCAGTGTGATGGCGGGACCCGCGAACACCGGGGAGCTGTTTTTT. This encodes CSVMAGPANTGELFF.

This clonotype was counted ten times or more. The chain joins TRBV10-3 to TRBJ2-5; 8 bases are a match to TRBD1. The CDR3 length is 15 residues. J gave up 5 bases and V 6 bases, and 11 bases lay outside the gene matches. Germline V gene sequence: CDR1 ENHRY, CDR2 SYGVKD. The DNA of the CDR3 is TGTGCCATCAGGGCCGACTACCCAGGGGGCGAGACCCAGTACTTC. Amino acids: CAIRADYPGGETQYF.